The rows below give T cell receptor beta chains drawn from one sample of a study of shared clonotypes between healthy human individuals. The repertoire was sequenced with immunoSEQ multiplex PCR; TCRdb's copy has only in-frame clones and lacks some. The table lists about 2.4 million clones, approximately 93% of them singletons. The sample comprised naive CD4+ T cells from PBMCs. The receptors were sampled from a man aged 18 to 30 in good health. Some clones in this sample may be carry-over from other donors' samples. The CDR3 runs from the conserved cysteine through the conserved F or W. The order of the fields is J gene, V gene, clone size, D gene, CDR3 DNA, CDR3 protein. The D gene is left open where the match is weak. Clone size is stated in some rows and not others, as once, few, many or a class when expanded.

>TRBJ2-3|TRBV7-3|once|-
TGTGCCAGCAGCTTAAGGCCAGATTCAGATACGCAGTATTTT
CASSLRPDSDTQYF
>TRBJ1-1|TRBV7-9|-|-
TGTGCCAGCAGCTTAAAGGGGGAAACTGAAGCTTTCTTT
CASSLKGETEAFF
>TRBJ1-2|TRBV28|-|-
TGTGCCAGCAGTGGAAGCCGGGCCTCCGATAACTATGGCTACACCTTC
CASSGSRASDNYGYTF
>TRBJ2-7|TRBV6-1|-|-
TGTGCCACCGTCTTCTCCGGAGGGTCCTACGAGCAGTACTTC
CATVFSGGSYEQYF
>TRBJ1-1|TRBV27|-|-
TGTGCCAGCAGTGGTCGCAGGGGTGTGAACACTGAAGCTTTCTTT
CASSGRRGVNTEAFF
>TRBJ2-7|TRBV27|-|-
TGTGCCAGCAGCCCAAGACCGAGGTCCTACGAGCAGTACTTC
CASSPRPRSYEQYF
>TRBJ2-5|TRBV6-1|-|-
TGTGCCAGCAGACAGGGTAATCCCCTGGAGACCCAGTACTTC
CASRQGNPLETQYF
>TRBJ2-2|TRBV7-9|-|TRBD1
TGTGCCAGCAGCTCAGACAGGGGCAATCCCGGGGAGCTGTTTTTT
CASSSDRGNPGELFF
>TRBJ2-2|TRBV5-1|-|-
TGCGCCAGCAGGCTCAGGGGAGTCGGCGGGGAGCTGTTTTTT
CASRLRGVGGELFF
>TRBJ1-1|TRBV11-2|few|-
TGTGCCAGCAGTTTACAGGGAAGTGATACTGAAGCTTTCTTT
CASSLQGSDTEAFF
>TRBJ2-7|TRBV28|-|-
TGTGCCAGCATAGGGTGGAGGGGGGCCTACGAGCAGTACTTC
CASIGWRGAYEQYF
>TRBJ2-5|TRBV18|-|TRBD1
TGTGCCAGCTCACCACAGGGGGCCGGGGAGACCCAGTACTTC
CASSPQGAGETQYF
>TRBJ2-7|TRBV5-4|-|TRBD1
TGTGCCAGCAGCACCCAAACAGGGGTTGAGTACTTC
CASSTQTGVEYF
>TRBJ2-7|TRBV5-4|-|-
TGTGCCAGCAGCTTGCCCAGCTCCTACGAGCAGTACTTC
CASSLPSSYEQYF
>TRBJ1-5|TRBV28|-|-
TGTGCCAGCAGCCGAACGAGAAATCAGCCCCAGCATTTT
CASSRTRNQPQHF
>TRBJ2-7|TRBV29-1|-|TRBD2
TGCAGCGCCAAACTAGCGGGAGGGGACTACGAGCAGTACTTC
CSAKLAGGDYEQYF
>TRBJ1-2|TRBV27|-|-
TGTGCCAGCAGTTTCCGGGATAACTATGGCTACACCTTC
CASSFRDNYGYTF
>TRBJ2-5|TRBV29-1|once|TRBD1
TGCAGCGTAGGACAGGGAATTGGGGAGACCCAGTACTTC
CSVGQGIGETQYF
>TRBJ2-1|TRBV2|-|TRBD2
TGTGCCAGCAGTGCTGGCGGGAGGTACAATGAGCAGTTCTTC
CASSAGGRYNEQFF
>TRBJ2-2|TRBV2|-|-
TGTGCCAGCAGAGGGGTACAGGTCACCGGGGAGCTGTTTTTT
CASRGVQVTGELFF
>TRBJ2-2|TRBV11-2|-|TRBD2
TGTGCCAGCAGCTTCTATCCCCCTAGCGGGGGCACCGGGGAGCTGTTTTTT
CASSFYPPSGGTGELFF
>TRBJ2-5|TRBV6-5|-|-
TGTGCCAGCAGGTGGGGCAGGGAAAGAGAGACCCAGTACTTC
CASRWGRERETQYF
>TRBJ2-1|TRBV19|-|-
TGTGCCAGTAGTATCAGACGCGCACGACTTGACAATGAGCAGTTCTTC
CASSIRRARLDNEQFF
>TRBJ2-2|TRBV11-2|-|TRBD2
TGTGCCAGCAGGGGGCTTAAAAGGAATAGGACTAGCAAGGCCGGGGAGCTGTTTTTT
CASRGLKRNRTSKAGELFF
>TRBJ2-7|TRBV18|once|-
TGTGCCAGCTCAGAAGGGACGGGTTCCTACGAGCAGTACTTC
CASSEGTGSYEQYF
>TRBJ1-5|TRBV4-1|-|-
TGCGCCAGCAGCCAAGAAGGGTGGGGGGGCAATCAGCCCCAGCATTTT
CASSQEGWGGNQPQHF
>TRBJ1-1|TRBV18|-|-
TGTGCCAGCTCCCCCACAGGAACCGTCACTGAAGCTTTCTTT
CASSPTGTVTEAFF
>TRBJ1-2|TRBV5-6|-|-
TGTGCCAGCAGCTCGGGACTTCCGCCGAGCTATGGCTACACCTTC
CASSSGLPPSYGYTF
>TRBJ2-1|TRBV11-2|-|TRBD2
TGTGCCAGCAGACTTCTAGCGGGAGTAGCATACAATGAGCAGTTCTTC
CASRLLAGVAYNEQFF
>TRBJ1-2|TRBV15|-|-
TGTGCCACCAGCAAAACCCAGGGGAGGCACTATGGCTACACCTTC
CATSKTQGRHYGYTF
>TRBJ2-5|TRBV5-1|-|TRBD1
TGCGCCAGCAGCCCCGGACAGGTCCAAGAGACCCAGTACTTC
CASSPGQVQETQYF